The present TCR beta chain was sequenced within a study of blood T cell repertoires in COVID-19 (dated by TCRdb to 2020 to 2022). For the wider study: Collaborator samples came from the United States, Italy and Spain and covered acute and convalescent phases of COVID-19. The material from the prospective study consisted of cDNA or gDNA derived from T cells, B-cell-depleted T cells, or PBMCs. Deeply sampled blood TCRbeta repertoires from subjects exposed to, actively infected with, or recovered from COVID-19 were included in the dataset. The repertoires were released in a freely available public database meant as a resource for research on the immune response to SARS-CoV-2. Samples were obtained from the ongoing ImmuneRACE study (first 160 participants) and from 1,254 subjects provided by 6 global collaborators. Nearly every sample came with metadata listing a de-identified subject ID, COVID-19 status, age in years and sex. Where available, HLA class I and class II types were obtained from metadata supplied by the sample provider rather than from assay-based typing.

What the study reported, not specific to this receptor: Clinical and demographic metadata were provided uncurated, with the amount varying by source and participant.

CDR1 and CDR2 (SGHRS, YFSETQ) derive from the germline V gene. The CDR3 sequence holds 14 residues, the cysteine and phenylalanine included. This entry keeps only the CDR3 DNA: 42 bases, framed from base 1. V was cut back by 5 bases and J by 7 bases, leaving a gap of 19 bases between them. With respect to this clone: Its recognized antigen is unknown. Base-call qualities are not available, and no considerably larger clone is one nucleotide away.

Each collaborating institution followed its own protocols to collect whole blood in K2EDTA tubes. For TCRbeta analysis, collaborators shipped samples in one of three forms: frozen whole blood, isolated PBMCs, or DNA extracted from either of those sample types. TCRbeta CDR3 regions were amplified from genomic DNA using the immunoSEQ Assay, a bias-controlled multiplex PCR. On the authors' methods: Nucleated cell counts per sample were estimated from amplification of reference gene primers within the assay. To quantify the absolute abundance of each unique TCRbeta CDR3 rearrangement, sequence reads were collapsed and filtered. Productive Simpson clonality was computed per sample as the square root of Simpson's diversity index over productive rearrangements. Held by TCRdb, this immuneACCESS table contains in-frame sequences only and omits some clones. Under half of the omission traces to an unresolved V gene where checked; the cause of the rest is unknown. From that table come the V and J calls and clone size; the DNA was used to work out D and trimming. In this sample the table shows 200,000 to 300,000 clones, 87% of which occur a single time. The top ten clones comprise 2% to 3% of the sample.

Sequenced material: peripheral blood. The sequence is built from TRBV5-1 and TRBJ2-7; the D region possibly corresponds to TRBD2 (6 bases align). The receptor comes from a woman in her forties or fifties with acute or convalescent COVID-19. This receptor carries the CDR3 CASRPSVARDEQYF. The base sequence is TGCGCCAGCAGACCTAGCGTTGCCCGGGATGAGCAGTACTTC.